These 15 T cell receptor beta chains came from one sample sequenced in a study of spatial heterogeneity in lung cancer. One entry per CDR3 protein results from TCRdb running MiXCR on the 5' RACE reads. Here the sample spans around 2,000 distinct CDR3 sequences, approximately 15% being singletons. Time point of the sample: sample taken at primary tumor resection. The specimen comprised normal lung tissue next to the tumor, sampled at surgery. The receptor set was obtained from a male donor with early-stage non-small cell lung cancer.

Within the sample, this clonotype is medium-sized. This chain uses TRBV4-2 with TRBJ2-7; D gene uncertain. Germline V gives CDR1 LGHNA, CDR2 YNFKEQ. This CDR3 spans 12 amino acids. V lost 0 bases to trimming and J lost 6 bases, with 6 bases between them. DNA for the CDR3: TGTGCCAGCAGCCAAGACTTACTCGAGCAGTACTTC. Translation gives CASSQDLLEQYF.

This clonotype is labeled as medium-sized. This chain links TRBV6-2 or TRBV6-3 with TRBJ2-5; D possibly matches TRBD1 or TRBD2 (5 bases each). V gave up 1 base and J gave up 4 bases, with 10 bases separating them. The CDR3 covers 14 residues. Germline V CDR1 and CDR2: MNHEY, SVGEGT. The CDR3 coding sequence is TGTGCCAGCAGTTACTGGGGAGACAGAGAGACCCAGTACTTC. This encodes CASSYWGDRETQYF.

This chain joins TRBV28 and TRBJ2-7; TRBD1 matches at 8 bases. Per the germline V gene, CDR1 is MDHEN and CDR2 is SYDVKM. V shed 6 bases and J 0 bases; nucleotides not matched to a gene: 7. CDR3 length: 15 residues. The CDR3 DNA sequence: TGTGCCAGCAGCCCTATTGGACAGGGCTCCTACGAGCAGTACTTC. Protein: CASSPIGQGSYEQYF.

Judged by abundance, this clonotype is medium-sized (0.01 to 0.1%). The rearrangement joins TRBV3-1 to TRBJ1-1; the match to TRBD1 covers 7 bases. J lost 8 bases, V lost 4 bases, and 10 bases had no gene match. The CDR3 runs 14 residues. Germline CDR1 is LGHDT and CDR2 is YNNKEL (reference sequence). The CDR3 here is CASSPLGQDEEAFF. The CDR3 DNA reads TGTGCCAGCAGCCCACTTGGACAGGACGAAGAAGCTTTCTTT. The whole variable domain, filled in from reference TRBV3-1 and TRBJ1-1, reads DTAVSQTPKYLVTQMGNDKSIKCEQNLGHDTMYWYKQDSKKFLKIMFSYNNKELIINETVPNRFSPKSPDKAHLNLHINSLELGDSAVYFCASSPLGQDEEAFFGQGTRLTVV.

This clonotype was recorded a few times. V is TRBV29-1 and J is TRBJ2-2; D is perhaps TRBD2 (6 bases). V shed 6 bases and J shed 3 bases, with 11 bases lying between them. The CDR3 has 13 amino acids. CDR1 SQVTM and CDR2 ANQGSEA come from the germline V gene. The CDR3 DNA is TGCAGCGTCGGGGGACTTTACACCGGGGAGCTGTTTTTT. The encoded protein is CSVGGLYTGELFF.

The CDR3 region is CASSLDGSQIRSLHF. The CDR3 DNA reads TGTGCCAGCAGCTTGGATGGGTCTCAAATTCGTTCCCTCCACTTT. V gene TRBV5-4 combines with J gene TRBJ1-6; D not resolved. Germline loops: CDR1 SGHNT, CDR2 YYREEE (reference sequence). The CDR3 spans 15 residues. V was clipped by 0 bases and J by 14 bases, with 18 bases between them.

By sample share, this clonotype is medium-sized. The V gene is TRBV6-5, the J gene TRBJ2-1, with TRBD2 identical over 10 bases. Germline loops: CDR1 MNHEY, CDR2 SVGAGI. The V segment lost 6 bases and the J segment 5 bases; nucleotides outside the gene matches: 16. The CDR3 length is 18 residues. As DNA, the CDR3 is TGTGCCAGCAGCCCAATGGGGTCCGGGACTAGCGTCAACAATGAGCAGTTCTTC. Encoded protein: CASSPMGSGTSVNNEQFF.

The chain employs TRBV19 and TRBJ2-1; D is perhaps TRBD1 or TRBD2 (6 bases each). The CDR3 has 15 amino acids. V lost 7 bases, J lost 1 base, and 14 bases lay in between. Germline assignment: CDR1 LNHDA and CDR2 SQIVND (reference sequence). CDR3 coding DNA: TGTGCCAGTACCACGAGGGGGACTTCCTACAATGAGCAGTTCTTC. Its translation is CASTTRGTSYNEQFF.

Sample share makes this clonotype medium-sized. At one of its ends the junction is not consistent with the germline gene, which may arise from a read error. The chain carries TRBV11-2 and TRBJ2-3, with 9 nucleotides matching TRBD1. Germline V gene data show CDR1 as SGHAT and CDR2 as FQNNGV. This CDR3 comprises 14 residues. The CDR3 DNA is TGTGCCAGCAGCTTAGTCAAAGACAGGGGGATCTTACATTTT. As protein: CASSLVKDRGILHF.

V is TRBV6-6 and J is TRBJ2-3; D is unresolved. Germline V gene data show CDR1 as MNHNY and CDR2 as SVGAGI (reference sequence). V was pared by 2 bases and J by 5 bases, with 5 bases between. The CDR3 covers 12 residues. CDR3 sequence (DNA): TGTGCCAGCAGTTACCCACAAGATACGCAGTATTTT. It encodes CASSYPQDTQYF.

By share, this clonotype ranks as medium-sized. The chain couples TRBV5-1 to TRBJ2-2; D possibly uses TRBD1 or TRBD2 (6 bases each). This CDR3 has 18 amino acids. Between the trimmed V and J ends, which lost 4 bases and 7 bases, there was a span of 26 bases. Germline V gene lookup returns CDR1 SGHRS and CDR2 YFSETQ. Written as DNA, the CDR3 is TGCGCCAGCAGCGACCTGAGTCCGACTAGGGGGGTCGGCGGGGAGCTGTTTTTT. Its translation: CASSDLSPTRGVGGELFF.

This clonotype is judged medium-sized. DNA for the CDR3: TGTGCCAGCAGTCGGTCGGGACTAGCCCTCAATGAGCAGTTCTTC. Translated: CASSRSGLALNEQFF. The chain is built from TRBV6-1 and TRBJ2-1; TRBD2 matches at 9 bases. The CDR3 has 15 residues. With V trimmed by 5 bases and J by 6 bases, 8 bases remained unmatched. Germline V gene lookup returns CDR1 MNHNS and CDR2 SASEGT.

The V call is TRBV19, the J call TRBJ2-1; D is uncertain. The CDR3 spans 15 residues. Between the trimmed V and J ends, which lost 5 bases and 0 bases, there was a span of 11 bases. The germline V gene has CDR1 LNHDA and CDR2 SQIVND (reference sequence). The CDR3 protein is CASSPLDVSYNEQFF. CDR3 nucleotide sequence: TGTGCCAGTAGTCCTTTGGATGTCTCCTACAATGAGCAGTTCTTC.

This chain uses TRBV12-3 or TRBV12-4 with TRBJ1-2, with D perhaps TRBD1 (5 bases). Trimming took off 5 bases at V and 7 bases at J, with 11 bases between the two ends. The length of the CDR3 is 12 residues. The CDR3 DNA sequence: TGTGCCAGCAGTCCGGGGCCGGCTGGCTACACCTTC. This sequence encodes CASSPGPAGYTF.

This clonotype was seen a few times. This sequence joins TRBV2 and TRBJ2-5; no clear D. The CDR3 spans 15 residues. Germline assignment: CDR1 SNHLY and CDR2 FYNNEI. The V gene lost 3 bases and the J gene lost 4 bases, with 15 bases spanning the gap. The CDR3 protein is CASSEWYGDRETQYF. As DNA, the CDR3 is TGTGCCAGCAGTGAGTGGTATGGGGATCGAGAGACCCAGTACTTC.